This T cell receptor (beta chain) derives from a study of PD-1 blockade in classical Hodgkin lymphoma. Study at large: Patients had nivolumab dosed at 3 mg/kg, delivered intravenously every 2 weeks. Points from the study as a whole: In CD4+ cells, TCR diversity went up significantly by C4D1, but in CD8+ cells it did not.

The germline CDR1 and CDR2 sequences are MDHEN and SYDVKM. This CDR3 is built from 17 residues. V was shortened by 8 bases and J by 0 bases, with 21 bases between the two germline ends. Data came from immunoSEQ multiplex PCR; TCRdb stores just in-frame clones and leaves some out. The sample includes roughly 14,000 clones, around 84% of them seen just once. A remark on this clone: Antigen unknown.

Exposure to brentuximab vedotin varied, and each patient had relapsed following autologous stem cell transplantation. Classification of best responses gave complete response, partial response or progressive disease. The sequence derives from a human donor with classical Hodgkin lymphoma. The sequencing used peripheral blood mononuclear cells (PBMCs), collected at baseline. The gene calls are TRBV28 and TRBJ2-3; D not resolved. The CDR3 sequence is CASEDSLTEDSTDTQYF. CDR3 DNA sequence: TGTGCCAGCGAGGATTCATTAACGGAAGATAGCACAGATACGCAGTATTTT.